This TCR beta chain comes out of a study of control samples from healthy donors and cancer patients. This table comes from immunoSEQ multiplex PCR, and its TCRdb copy is limited to in-frame clones, with some not included. The table shows 45,000 to 55,000 clones, with around 95% occurring only once. J gave up 4 bases and V 0 bases, and 1 base lay outside the gene matches. CDR1 and CDR2 (germline): MGHRA, YSYEKL. CDR3 length: 16 residues. What was sequenced was blood. The receptor was isolated from a man aged 30-40 years in good health. V and J are TRBV4-1 and TRBJ2-1, with 12 positions matching TRBD2. The CDR3 region is CASSQELAGGYNEQFF. As DNA, the CDR3 is TGCGCCAGCAGCCAAGAACTAGCGGGGGGTTACAATGAGCAGTTCTTC.